Detailed here is one T cell receptor (beta chain). The antigen is not known. Other DNA sequences from this sample encode an identical CDR3 as well. CDR1 is LNHNV, CDR2 YYDKDF, per germline (reference sequence). The V end was cut by 5 bases, the J end by 0 bases, with 16 bases between. The CDR3 is 16 residues long. Method: immunoSEQ multiplex PCR; TCRdb's copy keeps in-frame clones and lacks some. The profile shows approximately 30,000 clones, 80% to 90% of them singletons. The data stem from a study of vaccination effects on CD4 cells after COVID-19. Study-wide context: The second dose preceded post-vaccine samples by a median of 72 days. Overall study results and limits: Late after vaccination, infection- and vaccine-induced clones showed marked clonal contraction.

The ViraFEST assay expanded antigen-specific CD4+ T cells with viral peptide pools before sequencing. Upon completion of more than 9 days in culture, CD4+ T cells were isolated. Two-dose BNT162b2 or mRNA-1273 vaccination was given to participants. Nobody among the vaccine recipients had prior SARS-CoV-2 infection (nucleocapsid antibodies were negative). Each well held a few million PBMC cultured with approximately 9.7 ug/ml peptides and 8.5 to 10 IU/ml IL-2. This chain links TRBV15 with TRBJ2-5, with D perhaps given as TRBD1 or TRBD2 (6 bases each). This specimen was CD4+ T cells from PBMCs cultured with HCoV-NL63 spike peptides, taken after COVID-19 vaccination. The receptor was derived from a human donor who received a COVID-19 vaccine. Some clones in this sample may be carry-over from other donors' samples. Written as DNA, the CDR3 is TGTGCCACCAGCCCGCGTACGGGGGCCGACCAAGAGACCCAGTACTTC. It encodes CATSPRTGADQETQYF.